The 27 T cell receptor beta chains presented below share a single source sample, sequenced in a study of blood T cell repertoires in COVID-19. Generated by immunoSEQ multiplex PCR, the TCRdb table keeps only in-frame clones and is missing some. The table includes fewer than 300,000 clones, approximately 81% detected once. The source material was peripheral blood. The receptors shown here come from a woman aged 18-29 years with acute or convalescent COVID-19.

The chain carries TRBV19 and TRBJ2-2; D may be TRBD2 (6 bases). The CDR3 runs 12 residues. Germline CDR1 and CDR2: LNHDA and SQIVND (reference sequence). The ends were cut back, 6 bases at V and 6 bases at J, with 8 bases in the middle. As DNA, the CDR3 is TGTGCCAGTAGGGGGGGTTCCGGGGAGCTGTTTTTT. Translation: CASRGGSGELFF.

CDR3 nucleotide sequence: TGCAGTGCTAGTGCGGGGAGCGGAGAGACCCAGTACTTC. It yields the protein CSASAGSGETQYF. The chain has TRBV20-1 and TRBJ2-5; possible D gene TRBD2, 6 bases. The CDR3 has 13 amino acids. V lost 3 bases, J lost 4 bases, and 12 bases lay in between. Per germline, CDR1 DFQATT and CDR2 SNEGSKA (reference sequence).

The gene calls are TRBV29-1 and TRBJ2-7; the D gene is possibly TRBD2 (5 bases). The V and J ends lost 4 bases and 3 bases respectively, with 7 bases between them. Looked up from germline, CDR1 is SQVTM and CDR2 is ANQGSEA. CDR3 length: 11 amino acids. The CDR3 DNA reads TGCAGCGTTGCCACTAGCTACGAGCAGTACTTC. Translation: CSVATSYEQYF.

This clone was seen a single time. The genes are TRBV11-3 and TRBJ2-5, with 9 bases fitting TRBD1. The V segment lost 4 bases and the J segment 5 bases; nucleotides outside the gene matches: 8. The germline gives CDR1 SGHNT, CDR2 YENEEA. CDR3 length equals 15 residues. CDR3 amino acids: CASSSGTGFGETQYF. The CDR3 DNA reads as TGTGCCAGCAGCTCCGGGACAGGGTTCGGGGAGACCCAGTACTTC.

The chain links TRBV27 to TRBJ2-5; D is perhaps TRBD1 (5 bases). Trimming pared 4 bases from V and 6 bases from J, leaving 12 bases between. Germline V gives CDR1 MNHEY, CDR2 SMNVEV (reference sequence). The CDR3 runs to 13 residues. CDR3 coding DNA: TGTGCCAGCAGTTCCCGACAGCATCAGACCCAGTACTTC. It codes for CASSSRQHQTQYF.

The CDR3 sequence is CASRTGGGSDTQYF. CDR3 coding DNA: TGTGCCAGCAGGACGGGAGGTGGCTCAGATACGCAGTATTTT. The chain carries TRBV7-2 and TRBJ2-3; TRBD2 aligns across 7 bases. Trimming at V came to 6 bases and at J to 4 bases, leaving 7 bases not matched to a gene. The CDR3 runs to 14 residues. Germline-derived CDR1 and CDR2 are SGHTA and FQGNSA.

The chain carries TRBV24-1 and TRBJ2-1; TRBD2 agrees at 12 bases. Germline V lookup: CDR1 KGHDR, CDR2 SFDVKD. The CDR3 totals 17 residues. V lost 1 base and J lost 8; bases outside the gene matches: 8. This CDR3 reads CATSDFGLAGGLDEQFF. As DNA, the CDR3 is TGTGCCACCAGTGATTTTGGGCTAGCGGGAGGGTTGGATGAGCAGTTCTTC.

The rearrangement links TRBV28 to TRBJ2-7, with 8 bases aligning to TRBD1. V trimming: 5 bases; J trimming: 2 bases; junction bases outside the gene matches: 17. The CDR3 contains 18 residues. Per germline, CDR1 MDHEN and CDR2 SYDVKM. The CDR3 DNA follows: TGTGCCAGCAGTCTCGTCCCGGGACAGGTTGAGGCCCCCTACGAGCAGTACTTC. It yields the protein CASSLVPGQVEAPYEQYF. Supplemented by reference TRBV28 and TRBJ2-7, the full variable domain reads DVKVTQSSRYLVKRTGEKVFLECVQDMDHENMFWYRQDPGLGLRLIYFSYDVKMKEKGDIPEGYSVSREKKERFSLILESASTNQTSMYLCASSLVPGQVEAPYEQYFGPGTRLTVT.

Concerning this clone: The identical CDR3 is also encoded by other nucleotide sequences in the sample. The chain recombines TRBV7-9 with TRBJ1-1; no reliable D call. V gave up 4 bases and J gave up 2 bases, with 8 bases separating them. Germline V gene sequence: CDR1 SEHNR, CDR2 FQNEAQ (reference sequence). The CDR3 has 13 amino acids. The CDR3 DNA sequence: TGTGCCAGCAGCTCAGTCCTCAACACTGAAGCTTTCTTT. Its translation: CASSSVLNTEAFF.

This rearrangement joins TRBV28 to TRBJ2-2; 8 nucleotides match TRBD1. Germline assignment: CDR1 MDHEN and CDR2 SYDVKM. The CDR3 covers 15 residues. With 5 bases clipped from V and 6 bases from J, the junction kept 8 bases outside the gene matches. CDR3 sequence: CASSLAGTGAGELFF. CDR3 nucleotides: TGTGCCAGCAGTCTGGCCGGGACAGGCGCCGGGGAGCTGTTTTTT. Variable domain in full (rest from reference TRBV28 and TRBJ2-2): DVKVTQSSRYLVKRTGEKVFLECVQDMDHENMFWYRQDPGLGLRLIYFSYDVKMKEKGDIPEGYSVSREKKERFSLILESASTNQTSMYLCASSLAGTGAGELFFGEGSRLTVL.

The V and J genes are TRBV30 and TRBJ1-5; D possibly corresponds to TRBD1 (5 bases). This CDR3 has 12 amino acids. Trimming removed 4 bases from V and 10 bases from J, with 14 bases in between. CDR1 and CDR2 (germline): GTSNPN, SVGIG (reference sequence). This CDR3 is CAWNRDSRPQHF. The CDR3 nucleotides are TGTGCCTGGAATCGGGACTCCAGACCCCAGCATTTT.

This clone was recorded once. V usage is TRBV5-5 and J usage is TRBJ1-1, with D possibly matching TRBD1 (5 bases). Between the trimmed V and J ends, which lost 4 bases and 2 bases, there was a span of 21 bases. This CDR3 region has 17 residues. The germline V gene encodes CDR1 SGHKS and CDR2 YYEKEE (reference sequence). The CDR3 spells CASSPDQGRLFNTEAFF. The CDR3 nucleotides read TGTGCCAGCAGCCCGGATCAGGGCCGATTATTTAACACTGAAGCTTTCTTT.

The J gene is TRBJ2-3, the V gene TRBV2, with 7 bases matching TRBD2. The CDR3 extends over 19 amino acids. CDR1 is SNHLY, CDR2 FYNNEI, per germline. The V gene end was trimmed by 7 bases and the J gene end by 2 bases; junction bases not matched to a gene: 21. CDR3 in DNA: TGTGCCAGCAATCCCCCGCGGCCCGCGGGAGCGGGCCCCACAGATACGCAGTATTTT. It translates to CASNPPRPAGAGPTDTQYF.

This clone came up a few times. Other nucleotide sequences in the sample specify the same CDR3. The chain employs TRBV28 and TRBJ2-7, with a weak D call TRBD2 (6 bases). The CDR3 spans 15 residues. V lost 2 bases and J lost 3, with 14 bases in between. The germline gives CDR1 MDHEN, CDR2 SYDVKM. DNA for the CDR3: TGTGCCAGCAGTTTAGGAGGGACGGGAAACTACGAGCAGTACTTC. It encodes CASSLGGTGNYEQYF. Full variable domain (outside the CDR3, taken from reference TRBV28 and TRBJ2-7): DVKVTQSSRYLVKRTGEKVFLECVQDMDHENMFWYRQDPGLGLRLIYFSYDVKMKEKGDIPEGYSVSREKKERFSLILESASTNQTSMYLCASSLGGTGNYEQYFGPGTRLTVT.

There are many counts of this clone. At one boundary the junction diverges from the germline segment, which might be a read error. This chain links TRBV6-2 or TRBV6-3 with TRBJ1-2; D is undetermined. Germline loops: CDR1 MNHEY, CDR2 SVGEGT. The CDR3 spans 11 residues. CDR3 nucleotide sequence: TGTGCCAGCAGTTACTCAGGGAGTTTGGCCTTC. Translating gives CASSYSGSLAF.

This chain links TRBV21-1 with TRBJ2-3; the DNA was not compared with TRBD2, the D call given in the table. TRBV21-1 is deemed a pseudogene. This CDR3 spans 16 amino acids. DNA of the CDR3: TGTGCCAGCAGCAAATGGCGGGCCCAGTCCACAGATACGCAGTATTTT. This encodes CASSKWRAQSTDTQYF.

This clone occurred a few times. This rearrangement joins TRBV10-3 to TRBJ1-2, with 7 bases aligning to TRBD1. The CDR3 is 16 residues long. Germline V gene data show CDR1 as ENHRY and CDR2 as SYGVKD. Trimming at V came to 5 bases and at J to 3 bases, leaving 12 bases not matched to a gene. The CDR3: CAISPGEGTEDYGYTF. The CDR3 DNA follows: TGTGCCATCAGTCCAGGAGAAGGGACAGAGGACTATGGCTACACCTTC.

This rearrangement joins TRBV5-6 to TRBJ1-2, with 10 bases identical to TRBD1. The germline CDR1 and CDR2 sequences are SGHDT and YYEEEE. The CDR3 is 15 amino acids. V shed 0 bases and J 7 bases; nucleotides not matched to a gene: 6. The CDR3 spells CASSLAGQGIGGYTF. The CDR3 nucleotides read TGTGCCAGCAGCTTGGCGGGACAGGGGATAGGTGGCTACACCTTC.

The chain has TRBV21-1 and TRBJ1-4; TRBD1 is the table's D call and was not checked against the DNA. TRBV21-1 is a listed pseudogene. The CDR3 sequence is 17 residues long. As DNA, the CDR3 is TGTGCCAGCAGAACAGGGCTTCATAACCCAACTAATGAAAAACTGTTTTTT. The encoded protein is CASRTGLHNPTNEKLFF.

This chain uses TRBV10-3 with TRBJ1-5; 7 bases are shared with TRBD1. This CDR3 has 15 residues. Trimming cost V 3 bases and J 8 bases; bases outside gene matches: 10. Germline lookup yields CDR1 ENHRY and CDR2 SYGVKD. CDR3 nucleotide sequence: TGTGCCATCAGTGAAGAAGCCAACAGGGGTGAGCCCCAGCATTTT. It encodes CAISEEANRGEPQHF.

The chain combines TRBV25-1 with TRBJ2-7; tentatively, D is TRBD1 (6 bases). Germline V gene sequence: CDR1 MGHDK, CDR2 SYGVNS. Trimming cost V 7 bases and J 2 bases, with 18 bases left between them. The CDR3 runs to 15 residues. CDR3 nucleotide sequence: TGTGCCAGCATCCTGACAGGCCAATCCCCCTACGAGCAGTACTTC. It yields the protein CASILTGQSPYEQYF.

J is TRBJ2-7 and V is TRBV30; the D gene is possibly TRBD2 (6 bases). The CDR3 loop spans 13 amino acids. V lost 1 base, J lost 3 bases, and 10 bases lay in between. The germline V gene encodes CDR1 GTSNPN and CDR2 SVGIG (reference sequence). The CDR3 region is CAWSDLANYEQYF. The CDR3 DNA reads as TGTGCCTGGAGTGATCTAGCGAACTACGAGCAGTACTTC.

CDR3 sequence reads: CASSLFQEGTEAFF. The CDR3 coding sequence is TGCGCCAGCAGCTTGTTCCAGGAGGGGACTGAAGCTTTCTTT. The chain combines TRBV5-1 with TRBJ1-1, with D perhaps matching TRBD1 (5 bases). This CDR3 has 14 residues. Germline loops: CDR1 SGHRS, CDR2 YFSETQ. V lost 1 base to trimming and J lost 5 bases, with 12 bases between them.

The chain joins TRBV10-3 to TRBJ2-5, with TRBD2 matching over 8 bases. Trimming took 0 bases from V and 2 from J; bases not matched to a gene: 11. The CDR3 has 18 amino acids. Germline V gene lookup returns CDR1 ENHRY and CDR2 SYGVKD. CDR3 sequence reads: CAISESAVVAGPQETQYF. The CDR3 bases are TGTGCCATCAGTGAGTCTGCCGTAGTAGCGGGACCACAAGAGACCCAGTACTTC.

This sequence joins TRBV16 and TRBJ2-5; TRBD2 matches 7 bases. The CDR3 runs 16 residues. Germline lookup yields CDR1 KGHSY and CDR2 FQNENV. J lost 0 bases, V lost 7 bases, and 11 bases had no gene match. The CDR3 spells CASKSGTPGHQETQYF. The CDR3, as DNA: TGTGCCAGCAAAAGCGGGACTCCCGGACACCAAGAGACCCAGTACTTC. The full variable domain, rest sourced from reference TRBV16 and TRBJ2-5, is GEEVAQTPKHLVRGEGQKAKLYCAPIKGHSYVFWYQQVLKNEFKFLISFQNENVFDETGMPKERFSAKCLPNSPCSLEIQATKLEDSAVYFCASKSGTPGHQETQYFGPGTRLLVL.

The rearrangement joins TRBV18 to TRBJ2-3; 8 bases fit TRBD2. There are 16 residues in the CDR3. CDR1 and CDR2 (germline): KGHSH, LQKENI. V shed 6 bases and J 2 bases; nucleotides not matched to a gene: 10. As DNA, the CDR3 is TGTGCCAGCTCCCCCGGACTAGCCCTAAACACAGATACGCAGTATTTT. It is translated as CASSPGLALNTDTQYF.

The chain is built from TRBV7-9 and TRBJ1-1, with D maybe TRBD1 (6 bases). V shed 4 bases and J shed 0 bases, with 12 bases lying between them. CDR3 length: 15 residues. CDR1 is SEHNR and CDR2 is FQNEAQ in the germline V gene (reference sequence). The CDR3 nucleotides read TGTGCCAGCAGCTCACAGGGTGGATTGAACACTGAAGCTTTCTTT. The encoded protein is CASSSQGGLNTEAFF.